These T cell receptor beta chains were read from a single sample in a study of control samples from healthy donors and cancer patients. Sequencing was performed with immunoSEQ multiplex PCR; in TCRdb, only in-frame clones are kept and a portion is missing. The profile covers roughly 30,000 clones, with about 90% appearing a single time and about 3.9% taken by the ten largest. Sequencing was carried out using formalin-fixed, paraffin-embedded tissue. Receptors were obtained from a female donor with melanoma. Each CDR3 is given with its conserved first and last residue. A D gene is named only where the DNA matches it firmly. Rows give clone size only sometimes, using once, few, many, or a class for an expanded clone.

J gene: TRBJ1-5; clone size: -; V gene: TRBV6-4; D gene: -; CDR3 DNA: TGTGCCAGCAGTGACGGGTCCCCTCCGTGGCAGCCCCAGCATTTT; CDR3 protein: CASSDGSPPWQPQHF
J gene: TRBJ2-2; clone size: -; V gene: TRBV7-2; D gene: -; CDR3 DNA: TGTGCCAGCAGCGCCAGACGCATTAACACCGGGGAGCTGTTTTTT; CDR3 protein: CASSARRINTGELFF
J gene: TRBJ2-3; clone size: -; V gene: TRBV28; D gene: -; CDR3 DNA: TGTGCCCATCGGAGGCTTAGCACAGATACGCAGTATTTT; CDR3 protein: CAHRRLSTDTQYF
J gene: TRBJ2-7; clone size: once; V gene: TRBV2; D gene: TRBD2; CDR3 DNA: TGTGCCAGCAGTGAATTTCGGACTAGCGGGACCTACGAGCAGTACTTC; CDR3 protein: CASSEFRTSGTYEQYF
J gene: TRBJ1-2; clone size: -; V gene: TRBV2; D gene: -; CDR3 DNA: TGTGCCAGCAGTTCCGAAAACTATGGCTACACCTTC; CDR3 protein: CASSSENYGYTF
J gene: TRBJ2-4; clone size: -; V gene: TRBV7-2; D gene: -; CDR3 DNA: TGTGCCAGCAGCTTGAGCGGGTCAAACATTCAGTACTTC; CDR3 protein: CASSLSGSNIQYF
J gene: TRBJ2-7; clone size: -; V gene: TRBV7-2; D gene: -; CDR3 DNA: TGTGCCAGCAGCCGCGGCGGGACACCTTACGAGCAGTACTTC; CDR3 protein: CASSRGGTPYEQYF
J gene: TRBJ2-7; clone size: -; V gene: TRBV7-9; D gene: TRBD2; CDR3 DNA: TGTGCCAGCAGCTTCTCCCCGGGAGGGCAGACCTACGAGCAGTACTTC; CDR3 protein: CASSFSPGGQTYEQYF
J gene: TRBJ2-1; clone size: -; V gene: TRBV3-1/TRBV3-2; D gene: TRBD2; CDR3 DNA: TGTGCCAGCAGCGCCCGACTAGCGGGAGGGAGCTCCTACAATGAGCAGTTCTTC; CDR3 protein: CASSARLAGGSSYNEQFF
J gene: TRBJ2-6; clone size: once; V gene: TRBV6-2/TRBV6-3; D gene: TRBD1; CDR3 DNA: TGTGCCAGCAGTTATCGACAGGGGGATCCTTCGGGGGCCAACGTCCTGACTTTC; CDR3 protein: CASSYRQGDPSGANVLTF
J gene: TRBJ1-1; clone size: -; V gene: TRBV5-4; D gene: -; CDR3 DNA: TGTGCCAGCAGCGTTCAGGGGGAAGCTTTCTTT; CDR3 protein: CASSVQGEAFF
J gene: TRBJ1-2; clone size: -; V gene: TRBV11-1; D gene: -; CDR3 DNA: TGTGCCAGCAGCCCGACCGACAGGAGCTATGGCTACACCTTC; CDR3 protein: CASSPTDRSYGYTF
J gene: TRBJ2-1; clone size: few; V gene: TRBV25-1; D gene: -; CDR3 DNA: TGTGCCAGCAGTGAATGGGGCGGCCTAGGCCGCGAGCAGTTCTTC; CDR3 protein: CASSEWGGLGREQFF
J gene: TRBJ1-2; clone size: -; V gene: TRBV10-3; D gene: -; CDR3 DNA: TGTGCCATCAGTCCTGGGCCAGTTGGCTACACCTTC; CDR3 protein: CAISPGPVGYTF
J gene: TRBJ1-2; clone size: -; V gene: TRBV15; D gene: -; CDR3 DNA: TGTGCCACCAGCAACGGGGGGGAGGTTGGTAACTATGGCTACACCTTC; CDR3 protein: CATSNGGEVGNYGYTF
J gene: TRBJ2-2; clone size: few; V gene: TRBV4-3; D gene: TRBD2; CDR3 DNA: TGCGCCAGCAGCGCCTTACTAGCGGGAGCCGTCGGGGAGCTGTTTTTT; CDR3 protein: CASSALLAGAVGELFF
J gene: TRBJ2-7; clone size: -; V gene: TRBV10-3; D gene: -; CDR3 DNA: TGTGCCATCAGTGGAAACGGGAGCTCCTACGAGCAGTACTTC; CDR3 protein: CAISGNGSSYEQYF
J gene: TRBJ2-2; clone size: once; V gene: TRBV18; D gene: -; CDR3 DNA: TGTGCCAGCTCGGCCACCGGGGAGCTGTTTTTT; CDR3 protein: CASSATGELFF
J gene: TRBJ1-6; clone size: -; V gene: TRBV11-2; D gene: -; CDR3 DNA: TGTGCCAGCAGCTTAGAGAGCCAGGCCACCCTCCACTTT; CDR3 protein: CASSLESQATLHF
J gene: TRBJ1-6; clone size: -; V gene: TRBV6-2/TRBV6-3; D gene: -; CDR3 DNA: TGTGCCAGCAGTTACACCGGGACACTCAGTTCACCCCTCCACTTT; CDR3 protein: CASSYTGTLSSPLHF
J gene: TRBJ2-7; clone size: -; V gene: TRBV2; D gene: -; CDR3 DNA: TGTGCCAGCAGTGTTGGAGGGACCACAGCCTACGAGCAGTACTTC; CDR3 protein: CASSVGGTTAYEQYF
J gene: TRBJ2-7; clone size: -; V gene: TRBV7-6; D gene: -; CDR3 DNA: TGTGCCAGCAGCTTGATGACCGGGACGACCTACGAGCAGTACTTC; CDR3 protein: CASSLMTGTTYEQYF
J gene: TRBJ2-5; clone size: -; V gene: TRBV3-1/TRBV3-2; D gene: -; CDR3 DNA: TGTGCCAGCAGCCAAGTTAGGGTCTATGAGACCCAGTACTTC; CDR3 protein: CASSQVRVYETQYF
J gene: TRBJ2-3; clone size: -; V gene: TRBV2; D gene: -; CDR3 DNA: TGTGCCAGCTACTCGACAGTCCGCACAGATACGCAGTATTTT; CDR3 protein: CASYSTVRTDTQYF
J gene: TRBJ1-2; clone size: -; V gene: TRBV6-5; D gene: -; CDR3 DNA: TGTGCCAGCATCTTCACGGGGAACTATGGCTACACCTTC; CDR3 protein: CASIFTGNYGYTF
J gene: TRBJ2-3; clone size: -; V gene: TRBV9; D gene: -; CDR3 DNA: TGTGCCAGCAGCGTAGGGGCTACACCGTTGGATACGCAGTATTTT; CDR3 protein: CASSVGATPLDTQYF
J gene: TRBJ2-1; clone size: -; V gene: TRBV6-1; D gene: -; CDR3 DNA: TGTGCCAGCAGTGAACAGATGGGCTCCTACAATGAGCAGTTCTTC; CDR3 protein: CASSEQMGSYNEQFF
J gene: TRBJ2-1; clone size: once; V gene: TRBV25-1; D gene: -; CDR3 DNA: TGTGCCAGCAGTGTTTTACATAATGAGCAGTTCTTC; CDR3 protein: CASSVLHNEQFF
J gene: TRBJ1-3; clone size: -; V gene: TRBV7-2; D gene: TRBD1; CDR3 DNA: TGTGCCAGCAGCCCTGGACAGGGGCGAGGAAACACCATATATTTT; CDR3 protein: CASSPGQGRGNTIYF
J gene: TRBJ1-1; clone size: -; V gene: TRBV13; D gene: TRBD1; CDR3 DNA: TGTGCCAGCAGCTTAAACGGCAGGGGGACTGAAGCTTTCTTT; CDR3 protein: CASSLNGRGTEAFF
J gene: TRBJ2-1; clone size: -; V gene: TRBV2; D gene: -; CDR3 DNA: TGTGCCAGCAGTGTGGCCCCAAATGAGCAGTTCTTC; CDR3 protein: CASSVAPNEQFF
J gene: TRBJ1-3; clone size: -; V gene: TRBV6-2/TRBV6-3; D gene: -; CDR3 DNA: TGTGCCAGCAGTTACTCGGACTCTGGAAACACCATATATTTT; CDR3 protein: CASSYSDSGNTIYF
J gene: TRBJ1-6; clone size: -; V gene: TRBV19; D gene: -; CDR3 DNA: TGTGCCAGTAGTGGCTTGTCGAGCTCCTATAATTCACCCCTCCACTTT; CDR3 protein: CASSGLSSSYNSPLHF
J gene: TRBJ2-2; clone size: -; V gene: TRBV7-9; D gene: TRBD1; CDR3 DNA: TGTGCCAGCAGCGACCGGACAGGGGAGACCGGGGAGCTGTTTTTT; CDR3 protein: CASSDRTGETGELFF
J gene: TRBJ1-2; clone size: -; V gene: TRBV6-5; D gene: -; CDR3 DNA: TGTGCCAGCAGTCAGGGCCGAGCTTTAAACTATGGCTACACCTTC; CDR3 protein: CASSQGRALNYGYTF
J gene: TRBJ1-2; clone size: -; V gene: TRBV18; D gene: -; CDR3 DNA: TGTGCCAGCTCGCCTGGACAGTGGTATGGCTACACCTTC; CDR3 protein: CASSPGQWYGYTF
J gene: TRBJ2-5; clone size: -; V gene: TRBV28; D gene: -; CDR3 DNA: TGTGCCAGCTCCCGAGTGGGCTCCCAAGAGACCCAGTACTTC; CDR3 protein: CASSRVGSQETQYF
J gene: TRBJ1-1; clone size: -; V gene: TRBV19; D gene: -; CDR3 DNA: TGTGCCAGCCGGGGGGGGTGGGGGAATGAAGCTTTCTTT; CDR3 protein: CASRGGWGNEAFF
J gene: TRBJ2-6; clone size: -; V gene: TRBV5-4; D gene: -; CDR3 DNA: TGTGCCAGCAGCTTAAGAGGGAGTGGGGCCAACGTCCTGACTTTC; CDR3 protein: CASSLRGSGANVLTF
J gene: TRBJ2-1; clone size: -; V gene: TRBV4-1; D gene: TRBD2; CDR3 DNA: TGCGCCAGCAGCCATCGGGAGGGTGAGCAGTTCTTC; CDR3 protein: CASSHREGEQFF
J gene: TRBJ2-7; clone size: -; V gene: TRBV5-6; D gene: -; CDR3 DNA: TGTGCCAGCAGCTTGGAGGGAACAGGGATCTCCTACGAGCAGTACTTC; CDR3 protein: CASSLEGTGISYEQYF
J gene: TRBJ2-3; clone size: -; V gene: TRBV27; D gene: TRBD2; CDR3 DNA: TGTGCCAGCAGTTTTGTGCACGTAGCGGGAGGAAAGCAGTATTTT; CDR3 protein: CASSFVHVAGGKQYF
J gene: TRBJ2-7; clone size: -; V gene: TRBV4-2; D gene: -; CDR3 DNA: TGTGCCAGCAGCCAAGATTCAGGGGGGGTTTCCTACGAGCAGTACTTC; CDR3 protein: CASSQDSGGVSYEQYF
J gene: TRBJ2-2; clone size: -; V gene: TRBV6-5; D gene: -; CDR3 DNA: TGTGCCAGCAGTACCGACTGGACCTACACCGGGGAGCTGTTTTTT; CDR3 protein: CASSTDWTYTGELFF
J gene: TRBJ2-5; clone size: -; V gene: TRBV19; D gene: -; CDR3 DNA: TGTGCCAGTAGTTTTTTAGAGACCCAGTACTTC; CDR3 protein: CASSFLETQYF
J gene: TRBJ1-2; clone size: -; V gene: TRBV5-1; D gene: -; CDR3 DNA: TGCGCCAGCAGCTTGCGAGGGGCCGGAGAGGAAGGCTACACCTTC; CDR3 protein: CASSLRGAGEEGYTF
J gene: TRBJ2-3; clone size: -; V gene: TRBV6-9; D gene: TRBD2; CDR3 DNA: TGTGCCAGCACTCTCCTAGCGGGAGGACTCACAGATACGCAGTATTTT; CDR3 protein: CASTLLAGGLTDTQYF